This passage covers 24 T cell receptor beta chains from one sample sequenced in a study of blood T cell repertoires in COVID-19 (dated by TCRdb to about 2020). Library prep was done by the immunoSEQ multiplex PCR assay. Sourced from immuneACCESS, this table was stored by TCRdb with only in-frame sequences that have V and J called. A share of the clones is absent; for the studies checked, an unresolved V gene accounts for under half, and the remainder has no known explanation. This sample has 140,000 or so clones in its table, and about 79% of those were observed once. The leading ten clones occupy over 9% of the sample. The sequenced sample consisted of PBMCs or T cells enriched from blood (not recorded which). The receptors derive from a man between 45 and 60 years old who had recovered from COVID-19.

The rearrangement uses TRBV10-2 and TRBJ1-4, with a possible D match to TRBD1 (5 bases). This CDR3 has 13 residues. V was clipped by 9 bases and J by 8 bases, with 16 bases between them. Germline loops: CDR1 WSHSY, CDR2 SAAADI. The CDR3 reads CASFREVGEKLFF. The CDR3 nucleotides read TGCGCCAGTTTCAGGGAAGTCGGAGAAAAACTGTTTTTT.

J is TRBJ2-2 and V is TRBV4-2; D not resolved. V lost 4 bases and J 4 bases, leaving 16 bases between the germline ends. The CDR3 has 16 residues. Germline CDR1 reads LGHNA; CDR2 reads YNFKEQ. CDR3 sequence reads: CASSRTPGLFTGELFF. CDR3 DNA sequence: TGTGCCAGCAGCCGAACCCCAGGATTATTCACCGGGGAGCTGTTTTTT.

The chain uses TRBV7-8 and TRBJ1-1, with D uncertain. Between the trimmed V and J ends, which lost 3 bases and 8 bases, there was a span of 13 bases. The CDR3 is 13 amino acids. In germline, CDR1 is SGHVS, CDR2 FQNEAQ. The CDR3: CASSLGGQWEAFF. The CDR3 DNA follows: TGTGCCAGCAGCTTGGGAGGGCAATGGGAAGCTTTCTTT.

This clone was seen ten or more times. The rearrangement links TRBV3-1 (or the pseudogene TRBV3-2) to TRBJ2-7; 14 bases match TRBD2. CDR1 and CDR2 (germline): LGHDT, YNNKEL (reference sequence). This CDR3 is built from 17 residues. The junction had 6 bases not matched to a gene; V was cut back by 4 bases and J by 1 base. The CDR3: CASSLRLAGGISYEQYF. CDR3 sequence (DNA): TGTGCCAGCAGCCTCCGACTAGCGGGGGGGATTTCCTACGAGCAGTACTTC.

This chain uses TRBV7-5 with TRBJ1-1; TRBD1 was called by the table and not checked on the DNA. TRBV7-5 is shown as a pseudogene. This CDR3 has 16 amino acids. CDR3 sequence: CARSLGFWHMNTEAFF. In DNA form, the CDR3 reads TGTGCCAGAAGCTTAGGATTTTGGCATATGAACACTGAAGCTTTCTTT.

The chain uses TRBV7-8 and TRBJ2-7, with D maybe TRBD1 (5 bases). The V gene's germline CDR1 is SGHVS and CDR2 FQNEAQ. V gave up 1 base and J gave up 6 bases, with 13 bases separating them. The CDR3 has 14 amino acids. This CDR3 reads CASSLEPTVLEQYF. CDR3 nucleotides: TGTGCCAGCAGCTTAGAACCGACAGTACTCGAGCAGTACTTC. The full variable domain, its missing parts supplied by reference TRBV7-8 and TRBJ2-7, is GAGVSQSPRYKVAKRGQDVALRCDPISGHVSLFWYQQALGQGPEFLTYFQNEAQLDKSGLPSDRFFAERPEGSVSTLKIQRTQQEDSAVYLCASSLEPTVLEQYFGPGTRLTVT.

The gene calls are TRBV10-3 and TRBJ2-5; D remains unclear. Germline CDR1 ENHRY, CDR2 SYGVKD. CDR3 length: 14 amino acids. V gave up 0 bases and J gave up 1 base, with 6 bases separating them. Here the CDR3 reads CAISESGSQETQYF. In DNA form, the CDR3 reads TGTGCCATCAGTGAGTCGGGCAGCCAAGAGACCCAGTACTTC.

V gene TRBV9 combines with J gene TRBJ2-1; TRBD2 agrees at 9 bases. From germline, CDR1 is SGDLS and CDR2 YYNGEE. This CDR3 has 15 residues. The V gene end was trimmed by 0 bases and the J gene end by 4 bases; junction bases not matched to a gene: 2. CDR3 nucleotide sequence: TGTGCCAGCAGCGTAGGCAGCGGGGGGTACAATGAGCAGTTCTTC. Its protein product is CASSVGSGGYNEQFF.

The chain joins TRBV15 to TRBJ2-5, with D possibly matching TRBD2 (7 bases). V lost 3 bases to trimming and J lost 1 base, with 9 bases between them. The CDR3 is 14 amino acids. The V gene's germline CDR1 is LNHNV and CDR2 YYDKDF (reference sequence). The CDR3 DNA follows: TGTGCCACCAGCAGGGGGGGGGCCCAAGAGACCCAGTACTTC. Translation: CATSRGGAQETQYF.

The CDR3 region is CASSPTDREREHF. For the CDR3, the DNA is TGTGCCAGCTCACCAACGGACAGGGAGAGAGAGCATTTT. J is TRBJ1-5 and V is TRBV18; 8 bases fit TRBD1. Losses at the gene ends were 2 bases for V and 14 bases for J; bases not matched to a gene: 8. This CDR3 contains 13 residues. The germline CDR1 and CDR2 sequences are KGHSH and LQKENI.

The V call is TRBV27, the J call TRBJ2-7; TRBD1 matches at 9 bases. The junction had 4 bases not matched to a gene; V was cut back by 6 bases and J by 4 bases. Germline V gene sequence: CDR1 MNHEY, CDR2 SMNVEV (reference sequence). This CDR3 is built from 13 residues. This chain's CDR3 is CASRGQGRYEQYF. The CDR3 DNA follows: TGTGCCAGCAGGGGACAGGGTAGGTACGAGCAGTACTTC.

V is TRBV19 and J is TRBJ2-3; tentatively, D is TRBD2 (5 bases). The CDR3 spans 11 residues. Germline V CDR1 and CDR2: LNHDA, SQIVND (reference sequence). V gave up 10 bases and J gave up 5 bases, with 10 bases separating them. CDR3: CATSEGDTQYF. Here the CDR3 DNA reads TGTGCCACCTCAGAGGGAGATACGCAGTATTTT.

V and J are TRBV5-1 and TRBJ2-1; 11 nucleotides agree with TRBD1. Germline loops: CDR1 SGHRS, CDR2 YFSETQ. The CDR3 has 15 residues. Losses at the gene ends were 4 bases for V and 7 bases for J; bases not matched to a gene: 7. CDR3: CASSPGTGGRNEQFF. DNA of the CDR3: TGCGCCAGCAGCCCGGGGACAGGGGGTAGGAATGAGCAGTTCTTC.

The rearrangement uses TRBV28 and TRBJ1-5, with TRBD1 as a possible D gene (6 bases). The CDR3 runs to 14 residues. Germline assignment: CDR1 MDHEN and CDR2 SYDVKM. V shed 1 base and J shed 7 bases, with 11 bases lying between them. The CDR3 protein is CASSLYRAGQPQHF. CDR3 in DNA: TGTGCCAGCAGTTTATACAGGGCCGGACAGCCCCAGCATTTT.

This chain uses TRBV7-9 with TRBJ2-1; TRBD2 aligns across 14 bases. The CDR3 spans 15 residues. Trimming cost V 5 bases and J 5 bases; bases outside gene matches: 2. Germline CDR1 is SEHNR and CDR2 is FQNEAQ (reference sequence). CDR3 residues: CASSPTSGGDNEQFF. The CDR3, as DNA: TGTGCCAGCAGCCCGACTAGCGGGGGGGACAATGAGCAGTTCTTC.

The J gene is TRBJ1-6, the V gene TRBV14, with D possibly being TRBD1 (5 bases). The V gene's germline CDR1 is SGHDN and CDR2 FVKESK. The CDR3 is 15 residues long. The V and J ends lost 3 bases and 7 bases respectively, with 13 bases between them. CDR3 coding DNA: TGTGCCAGCAGCCATCATGGGGCTGGGAATTCACCCCTCCACTTT. Encoded protein: CASSHHGAGNSPLHF.

In nucleotides, the CDR3 is TGTGCCAGCTCCCCGGGACTAGCGGGGGGGCTTGCCACAGATACGCAGTATTTT. Protein sequence: CASSPGLAGGLATDTQYF. The genes are TRBV18 and TRBJ2-3; TRBD2 matches at 16 bases. V lost 6 bases and J lost 2; bases outside the gene matches: 8. Germline V gene lookup returns CDR1 KGHSH and CDR2 LQKENI. The CDR3 has 18 amino acids.

The count of this clone is one. V gene TRBV11-2 combines with J gene TRBJ1-1, with TRBD1 matching 8 bases. The trim removed 7 bases at V and 3 bases at J, leaving 7 bases unmatched. The CDR3 is made up of 14 amino acids. Germline loops: CDR1 SGHAT, CDR2 FQNNGV. Here the CDR3 DNA reads TGTGCCAGCACCCTGGGACAGGCTCACACTGAAGCTTTCTTT. Encoded protein: CASTLGQAHTEAFF.

Details on this clone: Different DNA sequences within this sample yield the same CDR3. This chain uses TRBV18 with TRBJ2-3; the match to TRBD2 covers 8 bases. V was clipped by 1 base and J by 0 bases; unmatched bases: 0. This CDR3 contains 15 residues. Looked up from germline, CDR1 is KGHSH and CDR2 is LQKENI. The CDR3 nucleotides are TGTGCCAGCTCACCACAGCGGGGGAGCACAGATACGCAGTATTTT. This encodes CASSPQRGSTDTQYF.

This clone showed up just a few times. This chain joins TRBV30 and TRBJ1-1; TRBD1 matches 7 bases. CDR3 length: 16 residues. Germline CDR1 is GTSNPN and CDR2 is SVGIG (reference sequence). With V trimmed by 4 bases and J by 2 bases, 13 bases remained unmatched. The CDR3, as DNA: TGTGCCTGGATCCACTCCCGGGGGACAGCCAACACTGAAGCTTTCTTT. Translation: CAWIHSRGTANTEAFF.

The rearrangement joins TRBV5-5 to TRBJ2-5; 12 bases fit TRBD2. After removal of 6 bases from V and 5 bases from J, the junction contained 8 bases not matched to a gene. This CDR3 is built from 15 residues. Germline loops: CDR1 SGHKS, CDR2 YYEKEE (reference sequence). Written as DNA, the CDR3 is TGTGCCAGCAAGCGGCTAGCGGGGGGGCCGGAGACCCAGTACTTC. As protein: CASKRLAGGPETQYF.

This chain joins TRBV11-2 and TRBJ2-5, with D uncertain. Germline V gives CDR1 SGHAT, CDR2 FQNNGV. The CDR3 loop spans 16 amino acids. V was pared by 0 bases and J by 2 bases, with 13 bases between. The CDR3 DNA reads TGTGCCAGCAGCTTAGATCGTCTGGGCTCTCAAGAGACCCAGTACTTC. Amino acids: CASSLDRLGSQETQYF.

The chain joins TRBV18 to TRBJ2-7, with 7 bases matching TRBD1. V lost 6 bases, J lost 4 bases, and 9 bases stayed unmatched. Germline assignment: CDR1 KGHSH and CDR2 LQKENI. CDR3 length: 14 amino acids. This CDR3 is CASSLRQGLYEQYF. The CDR3 nucleotides read TGTGCCAGCTCGCTCCGACAGGGCTTGTACGAGCAGTACTTC.

The rearrangement links TRBV9 to TRBJ2-3; maybe TRBD1 (6 bases). Germline V gene lookup returns CDR1 SGDLS and CDR2 YYNGEE. Trimming stripped 3 bases from V and 0 bases from J, with 14 bases between. The CDR3 runs 16 residues. CDR3 coding DNA: TGTGCCAGCAGCGCCGCGGACAGATCTAGCACAGATACGCAGTATTTT. Amino acids: CASSAADRSSTDTQYF.